This TCR beta chain appears in the sequencing data of a study of siplizumab effects on memory and regulatory T cells. General study results and limits: Sequences that were alloreactive and traceable to unstimulated CD4+ memory cells were significantly reduced by siplizumab. Naive T cells appeared more varied than memory cells and looked like key alloresponse contributors.

This clone showed up just once. Its target is not known. The study assayed roughly 91,000 TCR templates per sample. Sequencing used immunoSEQ multiplex PCR; TCRdb keeps in-frame clones, though not all of them. The data show about 110,000 clones, with around 90% seen just once and under 1.5% held by the top ten. CDR1 and CDR2 (germline): SGHNT, YYREEE (reference sequence). The CDR3 has 13 amino acids. Trimming shortened V by 1 base and J by 4 bases, and 8 bases separated the two germline ends. Input material: CD4+ T cells sorted from blood. The clonotype was recovered from a human donor in good health. V gene TRBV5-4 combines with J gene TRBJ1-1, with a possible D match to TRBD1 (5 bases). The CDR3 spells CASSLSGTTEAFF. The CDR3 coding sequence is TGTGCCAGCAGCTTGTCGGGGACCACTGAAGCTTTCTTT.